The clone carrying this TCR beta chain was counted a few times. Germline loops: CDR1 SEHNR, CDR2 FQNEAQ (reference sequence). CDR3 length equals 16 residues. The J segment lost 7 bases and the V segment lost 4 bases, leaving 11 bases of the junction unmatched. The data were obtained in a study of spatial heterogeneity in lung cancer. The wider study: Alpha-chain detections were consistently fewer than beta-chain detections among the sequences.

Time point meaning: sample taken at primary tumor resection. A total of approximately 75 untreated early-stage non-small cell lung cancer patients served as donors. In the library, each TCR cDNA molecule bore its own unique molecular identifier. TCRdb reprocessed the 5' RACE reads with MiXCR, giving one entry per CDR3 protein. Here the sample spans around 87,000 distinct CDR3 sequences, 10% to 15% being singletons. The sequenced sample was PBMCs, obtained at surgery. The clonotype comes from a male donor with early-stage non-small cell lung cancer. The chain joins TRBV7-9 to TRBJ1-4; 8 bases fit TRBD1. The chain's CDR3 is CASSSGLRGLSEKLFF. CDR3 bases: TGTGCCAGCAGCTCAGGGCTCAGGGGGCTCAGTGAAAAACTGTTTTTT.